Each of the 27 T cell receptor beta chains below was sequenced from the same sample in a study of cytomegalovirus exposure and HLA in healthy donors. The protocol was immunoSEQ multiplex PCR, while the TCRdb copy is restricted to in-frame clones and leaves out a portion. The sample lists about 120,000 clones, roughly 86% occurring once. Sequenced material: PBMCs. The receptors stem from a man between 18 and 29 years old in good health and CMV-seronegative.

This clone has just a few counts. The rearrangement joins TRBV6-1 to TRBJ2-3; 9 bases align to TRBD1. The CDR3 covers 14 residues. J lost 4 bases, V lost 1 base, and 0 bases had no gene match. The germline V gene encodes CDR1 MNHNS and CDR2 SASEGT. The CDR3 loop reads CASSEGTGADTQYF. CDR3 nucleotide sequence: TGTGCCAGCAGTGAAGGGACAGGGGCAGATACGCAGTATTTT.

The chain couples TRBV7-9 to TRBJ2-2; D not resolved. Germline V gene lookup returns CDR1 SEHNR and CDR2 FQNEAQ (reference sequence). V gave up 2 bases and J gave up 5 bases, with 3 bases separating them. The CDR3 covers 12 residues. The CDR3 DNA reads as TGTGCCAGCAGCTTAACAACCGGGGAGCTGTTTTTT. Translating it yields CASSLTTGELFF. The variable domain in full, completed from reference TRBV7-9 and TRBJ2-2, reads DTGVSQNPRHKITKRGQNVTFRCDPISEHNRLYWYRQTLGQGPEFLTYFQNEAQLEKSRLLSDRFSAERPKGSFSTLEIQRTEQGDSAMYLCASSLTTGELFFGEGSRLTVL.

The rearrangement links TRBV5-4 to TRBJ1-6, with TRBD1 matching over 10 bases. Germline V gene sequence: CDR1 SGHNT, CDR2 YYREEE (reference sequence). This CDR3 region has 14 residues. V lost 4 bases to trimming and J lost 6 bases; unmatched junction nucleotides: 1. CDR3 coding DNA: TGTGCCAGCAGCAGGGACAGGGGTAATTCACCCCTCCACTTT. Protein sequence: CASSRDRGNSPLHF.

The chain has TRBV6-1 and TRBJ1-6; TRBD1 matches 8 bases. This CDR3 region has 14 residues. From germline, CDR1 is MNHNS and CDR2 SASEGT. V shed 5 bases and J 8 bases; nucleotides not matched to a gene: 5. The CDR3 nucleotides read TGTGCCAGCAGTCGGACAGGGAACGATTCACCCCTCCACTTT. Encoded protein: CASSRTGNDSPLHF.

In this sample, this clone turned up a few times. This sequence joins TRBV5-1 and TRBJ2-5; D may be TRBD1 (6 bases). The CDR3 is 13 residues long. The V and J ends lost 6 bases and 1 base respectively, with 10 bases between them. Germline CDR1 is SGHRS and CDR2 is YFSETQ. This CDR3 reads CASNQGPQETQYF. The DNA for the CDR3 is TGCGCCAGCAATCAGGGGCCCCAAGAGACCCAGTACTTC.

In nucleotides, the CDR3 is TGTGCCAGCAGTTACTCGCGAGCGGGAGCAGGCAATGAGCAGTTCTTC. It yields the protein CASSYSRAGAGNEQFF. The chain employs TRBV6-5 and TRBJ2-1; 8 nucleotides align to TRBD2. This CDR3 spans 16 amino acids. The V segment lost 0 bases and the J segment 6 bases; nucleotides outside the gene matches: 7. Per the germline V gene, CDR1 is MNHEY and CDR2 is SVGAGI.

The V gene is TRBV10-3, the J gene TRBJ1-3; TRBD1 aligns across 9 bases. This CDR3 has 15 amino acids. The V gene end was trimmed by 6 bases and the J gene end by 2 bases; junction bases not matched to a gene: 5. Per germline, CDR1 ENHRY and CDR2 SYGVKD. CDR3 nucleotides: TGTGCCATCAGCTGGGGACAGGGAGCTGGAAACACCATATATTTT. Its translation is CAISWGQGAGNTIYF.

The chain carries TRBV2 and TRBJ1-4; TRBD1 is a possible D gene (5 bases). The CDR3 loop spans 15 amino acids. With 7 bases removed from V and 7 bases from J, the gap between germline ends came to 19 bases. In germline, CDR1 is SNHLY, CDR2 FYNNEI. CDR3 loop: CASTENRPRGEKLFF. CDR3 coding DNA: TGTGCCAGCACCGAGAACAGGCCAAGGGGTGAAAAACTGTTTTTT. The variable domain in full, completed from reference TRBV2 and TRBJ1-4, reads EPEVTQTPSHQVTQMGQEVILRCVPISNHLYFYWYRQILGQKVEFLVSFYNNEISEKSEIFDDQFSVERPDGSNFTLKIRSTKLEDSAMYFCASTENRPRGEKLFFGSGTQLSVL.

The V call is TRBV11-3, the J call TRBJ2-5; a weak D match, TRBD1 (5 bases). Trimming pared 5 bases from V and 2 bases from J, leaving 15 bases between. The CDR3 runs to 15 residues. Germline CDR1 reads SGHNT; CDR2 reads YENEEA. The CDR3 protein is CASSRYPDNQETQYF. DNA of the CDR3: TGTGCCAGCAGCCGTTATCCGGACAATCAAGAGACCCAGTACTTC.

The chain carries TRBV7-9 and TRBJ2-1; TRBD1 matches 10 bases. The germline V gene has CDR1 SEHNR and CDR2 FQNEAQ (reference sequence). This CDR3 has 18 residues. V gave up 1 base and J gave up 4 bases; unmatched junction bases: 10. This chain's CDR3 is CASSLVPGQGRFYNEQFF. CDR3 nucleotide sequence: TGTGCCAGCAGCTTAGTCCCGGGACAGGGGAGGTTTTACAATGAGCAGTTCTTC. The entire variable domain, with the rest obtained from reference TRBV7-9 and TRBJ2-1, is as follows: DTGVSQNPRHKITKRGQNVTFRCDPISEHNRLYWYRQTLGQGPEFLTYFQNEAQLEKSRLLSDRFSAERPKGSFSTLEIQRTEQGDSAMYLCASSLVPGQGRFYNEQFFGPGTRLTVL.

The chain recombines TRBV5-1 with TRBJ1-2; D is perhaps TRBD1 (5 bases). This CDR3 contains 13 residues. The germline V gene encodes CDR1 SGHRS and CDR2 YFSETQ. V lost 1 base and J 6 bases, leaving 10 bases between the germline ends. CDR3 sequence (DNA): TGCGCCAGCAGCTTGCACAGGTTGAATGGCTACACCTTC. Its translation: CASSLHRLNGYTF.

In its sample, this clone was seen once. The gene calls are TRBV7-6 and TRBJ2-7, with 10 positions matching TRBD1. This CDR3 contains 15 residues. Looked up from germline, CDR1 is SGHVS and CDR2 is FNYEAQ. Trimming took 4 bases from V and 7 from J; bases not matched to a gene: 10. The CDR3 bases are TGTGCCAGCAGCTGGGGACAGGGGAAAAGTAGGGAGCAGTACTTC. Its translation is CASSWGQGKSREQYF. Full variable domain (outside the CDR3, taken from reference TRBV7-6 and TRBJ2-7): GAGVSQSPRYKVTKRGQDVALRCDPISGHVSLYWYRQALGQGPEFLTYFNYEAQQDKSGLPNDRFSAERPEGSISTLTIQRTEQRDSAMYRCASSWGQGKSREQYFGPGTRLTVT.

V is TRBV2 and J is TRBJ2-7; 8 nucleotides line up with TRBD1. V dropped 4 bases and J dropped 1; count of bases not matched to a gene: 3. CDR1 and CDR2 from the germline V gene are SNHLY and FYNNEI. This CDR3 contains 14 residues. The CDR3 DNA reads TGTGCCAGCAGTGCCCAGGGGGCTTCCTACGAGCAGTACTTC. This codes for CASSAQGASYEQYF.

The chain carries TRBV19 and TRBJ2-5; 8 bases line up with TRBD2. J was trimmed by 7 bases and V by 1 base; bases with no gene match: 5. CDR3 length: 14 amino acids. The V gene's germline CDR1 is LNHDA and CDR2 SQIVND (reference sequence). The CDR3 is CASSIGGLETTQYF. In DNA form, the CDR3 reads TGTGCCAGTAGTATAGGGGGACTAGAGACGACCCAGTACTTC. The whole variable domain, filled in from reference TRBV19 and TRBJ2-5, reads DGGITQSPKYLFRKEGQNVTLSCEQNLNHDAMYWYRQDPGQGLRLIYYSQIVNDFQKGDIAEGYSVSREKKESFPLTVTSAQKNPTAFYLCASSIGGLETTQYFGPGTRLLVL.

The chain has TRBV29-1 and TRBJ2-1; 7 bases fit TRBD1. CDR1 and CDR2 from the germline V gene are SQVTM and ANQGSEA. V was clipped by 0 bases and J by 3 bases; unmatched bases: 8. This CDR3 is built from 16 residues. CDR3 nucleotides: TGCAGCGTTGAAGAGCTACCAAGACAGGGCTACAATGAGCAGTTCTTC. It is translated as CSVEELPRQGYNEQFF.

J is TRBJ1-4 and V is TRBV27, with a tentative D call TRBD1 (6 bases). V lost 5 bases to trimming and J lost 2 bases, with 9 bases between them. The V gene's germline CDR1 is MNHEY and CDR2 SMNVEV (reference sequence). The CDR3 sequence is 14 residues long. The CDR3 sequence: CASSKTGTNEKLFF. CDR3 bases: TGTGCCAGCAGTAAAACAGGGACTAATGAAAAACTGTTTTTT.

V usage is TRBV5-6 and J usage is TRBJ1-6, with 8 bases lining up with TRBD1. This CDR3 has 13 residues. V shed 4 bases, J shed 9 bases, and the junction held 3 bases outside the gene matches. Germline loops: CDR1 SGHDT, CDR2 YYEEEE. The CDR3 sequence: CASSPDRASPLHF. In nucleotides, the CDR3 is TGTGCCAGCAGCCCGGACAGGGCTTCACCCCTCCACTTT.

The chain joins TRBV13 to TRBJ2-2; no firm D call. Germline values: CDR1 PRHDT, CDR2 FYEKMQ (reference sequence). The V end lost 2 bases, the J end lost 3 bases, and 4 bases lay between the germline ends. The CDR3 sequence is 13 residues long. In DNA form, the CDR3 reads TGTGCCAGCAGCTTATCTGACACCGGGGAGCTGTTTTTT. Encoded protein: CASSLSDTGELFF.

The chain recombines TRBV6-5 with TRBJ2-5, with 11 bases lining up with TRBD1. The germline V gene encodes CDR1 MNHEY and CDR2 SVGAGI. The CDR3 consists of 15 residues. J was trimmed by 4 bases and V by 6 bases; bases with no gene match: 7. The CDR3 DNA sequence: TGTGCCAGCAGGGGGGGACAGGGGGAGGTAGAGACCCAGTACTTC. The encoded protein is CASRGGQGEVETQYF.

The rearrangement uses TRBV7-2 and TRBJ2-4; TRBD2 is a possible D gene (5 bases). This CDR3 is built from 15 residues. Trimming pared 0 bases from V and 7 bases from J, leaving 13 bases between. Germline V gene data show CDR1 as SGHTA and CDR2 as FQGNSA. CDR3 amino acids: CASSLAVGRRNIQYF. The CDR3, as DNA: TGTGCCAGCAGCTTAGCGGTAGGCCGGAGGAACATTCAGTACTTC. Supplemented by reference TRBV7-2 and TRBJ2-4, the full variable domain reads GAGVSQSPSNKVTEKGKDVELRCDPISGHTALYWYRQSLGQGLEFLIYFQGNSAPDKSGLPSDRFSAERTGGSVSTLTIQRTQQEDSAVYLCASSLAVGRRNIQYFGAGTRLSVL.

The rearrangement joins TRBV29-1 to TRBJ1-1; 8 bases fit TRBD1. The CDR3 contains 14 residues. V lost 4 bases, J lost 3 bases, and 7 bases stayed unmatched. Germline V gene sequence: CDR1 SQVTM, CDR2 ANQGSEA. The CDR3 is CSVAAGGRDTEAFF. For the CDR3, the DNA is TGCAGCGTTGCAGCAGGGGGCCGGGACACTGAAGCTTTCTTT. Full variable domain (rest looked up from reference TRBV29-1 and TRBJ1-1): SAVISQKPSRDICQRGTSLTIQCQVDSQVTMMFWYRQQPGQSLTLIATANQGSEATYESGFVIDKFPISRPNLTFSTLTVSNMSPEDSSIYLCSVAAGGRDTEAFFGQGTRLTVV.

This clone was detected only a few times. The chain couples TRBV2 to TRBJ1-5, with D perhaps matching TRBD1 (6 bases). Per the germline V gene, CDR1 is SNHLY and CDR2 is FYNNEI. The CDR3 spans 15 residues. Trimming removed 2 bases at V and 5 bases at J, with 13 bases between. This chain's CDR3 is CASSEQGLGDQPQHF. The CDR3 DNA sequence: TGTGCCAGCAGTGAACAGGGGTTGGGCGATCAGCCCCAGCATTTT.

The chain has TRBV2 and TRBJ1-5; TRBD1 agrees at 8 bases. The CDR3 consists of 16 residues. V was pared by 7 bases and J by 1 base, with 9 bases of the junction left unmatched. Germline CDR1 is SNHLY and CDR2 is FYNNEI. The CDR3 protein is CASKATGGQSNQPQHF. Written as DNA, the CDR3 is TGTGCCAGCAAAGCAACAGGGGGACAAAGCAATCAGCCCCAGCATTTT. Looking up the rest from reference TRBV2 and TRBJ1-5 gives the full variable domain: EPEVTQTPSHQVTQMGQEVILRCVPISNHLYFYWYRQILGQKVEFLVSFYNNEISEKSEIFDDQFSVERPDGSNFTLKIRSTKLEDSAMYFCASKATGGQSNQPQHFGDGTRLSIL.

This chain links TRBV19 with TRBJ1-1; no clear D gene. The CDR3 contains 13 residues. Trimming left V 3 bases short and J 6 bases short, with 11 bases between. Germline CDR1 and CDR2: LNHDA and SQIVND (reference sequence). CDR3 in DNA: TGTGCCAGTAGTATGGGTAGCCAGCCTGAAGCTTTCTTT. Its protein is CASSMGSQPEAFF. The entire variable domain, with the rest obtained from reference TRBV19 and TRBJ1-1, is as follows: DGGITQSPKYLFRKEGQNVTLSCEQNLNHDAMYWYRQDPGQGLRLIYYSQIVNDFQKGDIAEGYSVSREKKESFPLTVTSAQKNPTAFYLCASSMGSQPEAFFGQGTRLTVV.

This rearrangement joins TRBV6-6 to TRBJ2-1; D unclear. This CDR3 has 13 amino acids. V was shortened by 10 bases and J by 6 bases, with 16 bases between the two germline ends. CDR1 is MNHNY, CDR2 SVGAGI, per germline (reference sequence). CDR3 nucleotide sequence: TGTGCCACCCGATGTGAAGCGTGCAATGAGCAGTTCTTC. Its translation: CATRCEACNEQFF.

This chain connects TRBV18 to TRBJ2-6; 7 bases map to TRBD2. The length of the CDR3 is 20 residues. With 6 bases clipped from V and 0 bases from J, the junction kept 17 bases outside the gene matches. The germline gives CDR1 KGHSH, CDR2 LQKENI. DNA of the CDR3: TGTGCCAGCTCCCCCATTTCGAGCGGGACGCTTAGCTCTGGGGCCAACGTCCTGACTTTC. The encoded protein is CASSPISSGTLSSGANVLTF.

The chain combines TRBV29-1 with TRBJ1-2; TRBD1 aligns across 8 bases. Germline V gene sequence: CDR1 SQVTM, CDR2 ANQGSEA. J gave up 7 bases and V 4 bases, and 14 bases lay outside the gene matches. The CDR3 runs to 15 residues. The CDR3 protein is CSVGRRGQGARGYTF. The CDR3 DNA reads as TGCAGCGTTGGCAGAAGAGGGCAGGGGGCGCGTGGCTACACCTTC.